Only a few counts were recorded for the clone carrying this T cell receptor beta chain. Its cognate antigen is unknown. The record originates from a study of T-cell reconstitution after alpha-beta-depleted transplantation in children. Study conclusions and caveats: Several hundred expanded graft clones reportedly gave rise to the alpha-beta T cells present about two months after transplant.

Germline V gene sequence: CDR1 SGHRS, CDR2 YFSETQ. This CDR3 contains 14 residues. V lost 3 bases and J 5 bases, leaving 14 bases between the germline ends. Preparing the TCRbeta library involved the use of unique molecular identifiers. MiXCR, applied by TCRdb to the PCR reads, yields one record per CDR3 protein. The sample has 500,000 to 750,000 distinct CDR3 sequences; approximately 12% are singletons. This material consisted of PBMCs, mostly from graft donor cells, taken 360 days after TCRalphabeta/CD19-depleted stem cell transplant. This receptor was identified in a male patient aged 10-17 years who had a stem cell transplant for acute myeloid leukemia, so the T cells may come from the graft donor. The chain uses TRBV5-1 and TRBJ2-5; possibly TRBD1 for D (6 bases). As DNA, the CDR3 is TGCGCCAGCAGCTGGGGGCTCCTAGGGGAGACCCAGTACTTC. The encoded protein is CASSWGLLGETQYF.